The next 18 T cell receptor beta chains were all read from a single sample in a study of blood T cell repertoires in COVID-19. Clones were read by immunoSEQ multiplex PCR, and TCRdb kept only the in-frame ones, dropping some. Here the sample spans 240,000 or so clones, around 83% being singletons. Source material: peripheral blood. The receptors were gathered from a man aged 25 to 40 who had recovered from COVID-19.

This chain uses TRBV5-1 with TRBJ1-1; no definite D call. The CDR3 extends over 14 amino acids. Germline values: CDR1 SGHRS, CDR2 YFSETQ. V shed 0 bases and J shed 4 bases, with 10 bases lying between them. The CDR3 DNA follows: TGCGCCAGCAGCTTGGACACCCGAGGCACTGAAGCTTTCTTT. This codes for CASSLDTRGTEAFF. Variable domain in full (rest from reference TRBV5-1 and TRBJ1-1): KAGVTQTPRYLIKTRGQQVTLSCSPISGHRSVSWYQQTPGQGLQFLFEYFSETQRNKGNFPGRFSGRQFSNSRSEMNVSTLELGDSALYLCASSLDTRGTEAFFGQGTRLTVV.

This clone was counted only a few times. The chain uses TRBV10-2 and TRBJ1-5; no definite D call. Germline V gene sequence: CDR1 WSHSY, CDR2 SAAADI. This CDR3 has 13 residues. V lost 4 bases and J lost 4, with 8 bases in between. The CDR3 region is CASSGRENQPQHF. As DNA, the CDR3 is TGCGCCAGCAGTGGGCGGGAAAATCAGCCCCAGCATTTT.

The rearrangement links TRBV6-5 to TRBJ1-2; TRBD1 might be the D (6 bases). CDR3 size: 13 residues. CDR1 is MNHEY and CDR2 is SVGAGI in the germline V gene. The V end was cut by 9 bases, the J end by 4 bases, with 15 bases between. CDR3 sequence reads: CASYDGGPYGYTF. CDR3 bases: TGTGCCAGTTATGATGGGGGCCCCTATGGCTACACCTTC.

The CDR3 region has the DNA TGTGCCAGCATGCAACAGGGCTTAAACAATCAGCCCCAGCATTTT. It yields the protein CASMQQGLNNQPQHF. The chain combines TRBV6-5 with TRBJ1-5; D is perhaps TRBD1 (6 bases). CDR1 MNHEY and CDR2 SVGAGI come from the germline V gene. The CDR3 runs to 15 residues. V lost 7 bases to trimming and J lost 3 bases, with 16 bases between them.

Regarding this clone: A much larger clone differs from this one at a single base, so this may be a read error. This rearrangement joins TRBV6-5 to TRBJ1-5; 7 nucleotides agree with TRBD1. This CDR3 is built from 14 residues. Germline-derived CDR1 and CDR2 are MNHEY and SVGAGI. J lost 3 bases, V lost 6 bases, and 5 bases had no gene match. The CDR3 reads CASSPGQYNQPQHF. CDR3 nucleotide sequence: TGTGCCAGCAGCCCGGGACAGTACAATCAGCCCCAGCATTTT.

This chain joins TRBV18 and TRBJ1-1; weak D call: TRBD1 (5 bases). The CDR3 has 15 residues. The V end lost 0 bases, the J end lost 2 bases, and 10 bases lay between the germline ends. In germline, CDR1 is KGHSH, CDR2 LQKENI. The CDR3 sequence: CASSPPNRRNTEAFF. The CDR3, as DNA: TGTGCCAGCTCACCACCGAACAGGAGAAACACTGAAGCTTTCTTT.

V and J are TRBV5-1 and TRBJ1-5, with a tentative D call TRBD1 (5 bases). The CDR3 is 16 amino acids. CDR1 is SGHRS, CDR2 YFSETQ, per germline. V was clipped by 3 bases and J by 1 base, with 14 bases between them. The CDR3 sequence: CASSWARQTSNQPQHF. CDR3 in DNA: TGCGCCAGCAGCTGGGCGAGACAGACCAGCAATCAGCCCCAGCATTTT. Using reference TRBV5-1 and TRBJ1-5 for the parts outside the CDR3, the full variable domain is KAGVTQTPRYLIKTRGQQVTLSCSPISGHRSVSWYQQTPGQGLQFLFEYFSETQRNKGNFPGRFSGRQFSNSRSEMNVSTLELGDSALYLCASSWARQTSNQPQHFGDGTRLSIL.

This chain links TRBV3-1 (or the pseudogene TRBV3-2) with TRBJ2-3, with D perhaps TRBD1 (6 bases). Germline CDR1 is LGHDT and CDR2 is YNNKEL (reference sequence). The ends were cut back, 1 base at V and 1 base at J, with 9 bases in the middle. This CDR3 is 15 amino acids long. CDR3 bases: TGTGCCAGCAGCCAAGCGAGACAGGGCACAGATACGCAGTATTTT. Translated: CASSQARQGTDTQYF.

This clone was observed a few times. The genes are TRBV3-1 (or the pseudogene TRBV3-2) and TRBJ1-2; the D is unclear. The V gene's germline CDR1 is LGHDT and CDR2 YNNKEL (reference sequence). V was shortened by 1 base and J by 3 bases, with 15 bases between the two germline ends. The CDR3 runs to 16 residues. The CDR3 region is CASSQGAGGSYYGYTF. In nucleotides, the CDR3 is TGTGCCAGCAGCCAAGGAGCGGGCGGCAGCTACTATGGCTACACCTTC.

This CDR3 is CASSVALRGVDTGELFF. Written as DNA, the CDR3 is TGTGCCAGCAGCGTCGCCCTCAGGGGTGTTGACACCGGGGAGCTGTTTTTT. J is TRBJ2-2 and V is TRBV9; perhaps TRBD1 as D (6 bases). V dropped 2 bases and J dropped 3 bases, with 17 bases sitting between them. Looked up from germline, CDR1 is SGDLS and CDR2 is YYNGEE. The CDR3 loop spans 17 amino acids.

This chain uses TRBV11-1 with TRBJ2-7, with 7 bases aligning to TRBD2. The CDR3 totals 12 residues. The V gene end was trimmed by 4 bases and the J gene end by 6 bases; junction bases not matched to a gene: 3. The germline CDR1 and CDR2 sequences are SGHAT and FQDESV (reference sequence). The CDR3 region has the DNA TGTGCCAGCAGCTCGGGGGGTAGCGAGCAGTACTTC. This sequence encodes CASSSGGSEQYF.

The V and J genes are TRBV19 and TRBJ1-3; TRBD1 aligns across 11 bases. The ends lost 9 bases at V and 4 bases at J; junction bases unmatched: 8. In germline, CDR1 is LNHDA, CDR2 SQIVND (reference sequence). The CDR3 spans 15 residues. CDR3 loop: CASTRDRGFGNTIYF. CDR3 nucleotide sequence: TGTGCCAGCACCCGGGACAGGGGGTTCGGAAACACCATATATTTT. The full variable domain, in which reference TRBV19 and TRBJ1-3 provide the parts outside the CDR3, is DGGITQSPKYLFRKEGQNVTLSCEQNLNHDAMYWYRQDPGQGLRLIYYSQIVNDFQKGDIAEGYSVSREKKESFPLTVTSAQKNPTAFYLCASTRDRGFGNTIYFGEGSWLTVV.

The chain is built from TRBV6-6 and TRBJ1-5; unclear D gene. This CDR3 comprises 14 residues. V lost 3 bases and J lost 6, with 12 bases in between. Germline-derived CDR1 and CDR2 are MNHNY and SVGAGI (reference sequence). The CDR3 region is CASSYSGESQPQHF. The CDR3 nucleotides read TGTGCCAGCAGTTATTCCGGGGAAAGTCAGCCCCAGCATTTT.

This chain uses TRBV7-9 with TRBJ2-2, with D unresolved. Trimming pared 8 bases from V and 3 bases from J, leaving 25 bases between. There are 18 residues in the CDR3. Per germline, CDR1 SEHNR and CDR2 FQNEAQ (reference sequence). CDR3 bases: TGTGCCAGCGCTTCATTAGCCCGACTCACTCCGTACACCGGGGAGCTGTTTTTT. Its protein is CASASLARLTPYTGELFF.

This clone was counted a single time. The chain carries TRBV21-1 and TRBJ2-1; the table calls TRBD2, which could not be checked here. TRBV21-1 is a listed pseudogene. The CDR3 consists of 15 residues. CDR3 in DNA: TGTGCCAGCAGCAAAGAGCGGGACCTATACAATGAGCAGTTCTTC. Its translation: CASSKERDLYNEQFF.

The rearrangement links TRBV6-2 or TRBV6-3 to TRBJ2-1; TRBD1 might be the D (8 bases). V was shortened by 6 bases and J by 3 bases, with 15 bases between the two germline ends. The CDR3 length is 15 residues. CDR1 and CDR2 from the germline V gene are MNHEY and SVGEGT. CDR3 nucleotides: TGTGCCAGCAGCAAAACAGGGGGGGACTACAATGAGCAGTTCTTC. Translated, it gives CASSKTGGDYNEQFF.

This chain connects TRBV11-2 to TRBJ1-5; 9 positions agree with TRBD1. V was clipped by 2 bases and J by 2 bases; unmatched bases: 13. This CDR3 is built from 19 residues. Germline-derived CDR1 and CDR2 are SGHAT and FQNNGV. CDR3 bases: TGTGCCAGCAGCTTACCCGAGACAGGGGGAATTATGGGCAATCAGCCCCAGCATTTT. It encodes CASSLPETGGIMGNQPQHF. Together with reference TRBV11-2 and TRBJ1-5, the CDR3 gives the full variable domain: EAGVAQSPRYKIIEKRQSVAFWCNPISGHATLYWYQQILGQGPKLLIQFQNNGVVDDSQLPKDRFSAERLKGVDSTLKIQPAKLEDSAVYLCASSLPETGGIMGNQPQHFGDGTRLSIL.

The rearrangement links TRBV23-1 to TRBJ1-2; D unclear. TRBV23-1 is placed among ORFs of uncertain function. The V gene lost 6 bases and the J gene lost 6 bases, with 17 bases spanning the gap. CDR3 size: 14 residues. CDR3 region: CASRPSPRCDGYTF. The CDR3 DNA follows: TGCGCCAGCAGACCCAGTCCCAGGTGTGATGGCTACACCTTC.